Presented here are 21 T cell receptor beta chains from one specimen sequenced in a study of shared clonotypes between healthy human individuals (TCRdb year 2020). The library relied on the immunoSEQ multiplex PCR assay. Entries here come from immuneACCESS through TCRdb and include only in-frame sequences with V and J called. Some clones fail to appear in such tables; in the studies checked, an unresolved V gene covers under half of the shortfall, and the cause of the remainder is unknown. The sample profile shows roughly 220,000 clones; just over 65% of them were found once. 11% of the sample rests with the top ten. The material sequenced was memory CD4+ T cells sorted from blood. In the paper's terms, the cell subset or site label means: CD45RA-negative fraction. The source is a man aged 30 to 45 in good health.

The chain recombines TRBV5-6 with TRBJ1-2; D might be TRBD1 (6 bases). Looked up from germline, CDR1 is SGHDT and CDR2 is YYEEEE. The CDR3 loop spans 15 amino acids. V was shortened by 0 bases and J by 8 bases, with 17 bases between the two germline ends. This chain's CDR3 is CASSLVFSGVGGYTF. The CDR3, as DNA: TGTGCCAGCAGCTTGGTATTTTCAGGGGTGGGCGGCTACACCTTC.

About this clone: The sample contains more than one DNA sequence encoding this CDR3. The chain employs TRBV5-4 and TRBJ2-3, with TRBD2 identical over 8 bases. CDR3 length: 17 residues. The J segment lost 5 bases and the V segment lost 0 bases, leaving 11 bases of the junction unmatched. Per germline, CDR1 SGHNT and CDR2 YYREEE (reference sequence). This CDR3 is CASSLVGGAGGGDTQYF. CDR3 DNA: TGTGCCAGCAGCTTGGTGGGGGGTGCGGGAGGAGGAGATACGCAGTATTTT.

This clone was counted between two and nine times. The rearrangement joins TRBV6-1 to TRBJ2-7; unclear D gene. V lost 4 bases and J lost 2, with 18 bases in between. CDR3 length: 16 residues. CDR1 and CDR2 from the germline V gene are MNHNS and SASEGT. DNA of the CDR3: TGTGCCAGCAGTGTGTCGGGTCAACCTACCCCCTACGAGCAGTACTTC. Translation gives CASSVSGQPTPYEQYF.

The chain has TRBV7-9 and TRBJ2-5; the D gene is possibly TRBD2 (5 bases). V was pared by 0 bases and J by 9 bases, with 14 bases between. The CDR3 is 14 residues long. Germline lookup yields CDR1 SEHNR and CDR2 FQNEAQ (reference sequence). The CDR3 bases are TGTGCCAGCAGCTTAGCTCTCGGGGATAGGTCCCAGTACTTC. It is translated as CASSLALGDRSQYF.

This clone was detected only once. This chain connects TRBV6-1 to TRBJ2-7; no reliable D call. Germline CDR1 and CDR2: MNHNS and SASEGT. V lost 0 bases and J lost 0, with 6 bases in between. The CDR3 extends over 14 amino acids. The DNA for the CDR3 is TGTGCCAGCAGTGAAGCAACAGACTCCTACGAGCAGTACTTC. It encodes CASSEATDSYEQYF.

The chain carries TRBV6-5 and TRBJ2-7; D is unresolved. The ends were cut back, 7 bases at V and 5 bases at J, with 12 bases in the middle. The CDR3 runs 12 residues. Per the germline V gene, CDR1 is MNHEY and CDR2 is SVGAGI. CDR3 nucleotide sequence: TGTGCCAGCAACCGTGTTGGGAACGAGCAGTACTTC. The encoded protein is CASNRVGNEQYF.

The V gene is TRBV7-2, the J gene TRBJ2-3; D not resolved. There are 15 residues in the CDR3. Trimming removed 1 base at V and 5 bases at J, with 13 bases between. CDR1 and CDR2 from the germline V gene are SGHTA and FQGNSA. The CDR3 protein is CASSLGPLPRDTQYF. CDR3 nucleotides: TGTGCCAGCAGCTTAGGACCCTTACCTCGAGATACGCAGTATTTT.

This chain uses TRBV7-3 with TRBJ2-3, with TRBD2 as a possible D gene (5 bases). The CDR3 runs 14 residues. V was trimmed by 5 bases and J by 2 bases, leaving 11 bases between them. Germline CDR1 and CDR2: SGHTA and FQGTGA. CDR3 nucleotide sequence: TGTGCCAGCAGCCTGGCACGGGACACAGATACGCAGTATTTT. It encodes CASSLARDTDTQYF.

V usage is TRBV9 and J usage is TRBJ2-5, with 7 nucleotides matching TRBD2. This CDR3 has 15 amino acids. Germline values: CDR1 SGDLS, CDR2 YYNGEE. The junction had 12 bases not matched to a gene; V was cut back by 7 bases and J by 3 bases. The CDR3 bases are TGTGCCAGCCCCACCCCTAGCGGAGGGGAAGAGACCCAGTACTTC. This sequence encodes CASPTPSGGEETQYF.

This clone turned up a few times. This chain's CDR3 is CASSQTSSEQYF. CDR3 in DNA: TGCGCCAGCAGCCAAACTAGCTCCGAGCAGTACTTC. The V gene is TRBV4-3, the J gene TRBJ2-7; D possibly corresponds to TRBD2 (6 bases). The CDR3 spans 12 residues. V was cut by 2 bases and J by 6 bases, with 8 bases left in between. The germline gives CDR1 LGHNA, CDR2 YSLEER.

This clone has more than one count but fewer than ten. The rearrangement links TRBV30 to TRBJ2-5; D is unclear. CDR1 GTSNPN and CDR2 SVGIG come from the germline V gene (reference sequence). The V and J ends lost 3 bases and 5 bases respectively, with 7 bases between them. The length of the CDR3 is 11 residues. The CDR3 reads CAWSARETQYF. DNA for the CDR3: TGTGCCTGGAGCGCCAGGGAGACCCAGTACTTC. Combining the CDR3 with reference TRBV30 and TRBJ2-5 gives the whole variable domain SQTIHQWPATLVQPVGSPLSLECTVEGTSNPNLYWYRQAAGRGLQLLFYSVGIGQISSEVPQNLSASRPQDRQFILSSKKLLLSDSGFYLCAWSARETQYFGPGTRLLVL.

The chain has TRBV5-5 and TRBJ1-5; no reliable D call. This CDR3 is 19 amino acids long. Trimming stripped 0 bases from V and 0 bases from J, with 19 bases between. Germline-derived CDR1 and CDR2 are SGHKS and YYEKEE (reference sequence). Here the CDR3 reads CASSLAGDRNRYSNQPQHF. The CDR3 coding sequence is TGTGCCAGCAGCTTGGCTGGTGACCGAAACCGGTATAGCAATCAGCCCCAGCATTTT.

The V gene is TRBV19, the J gene TRBJ1-1; D remains unclear. V was trimmed by 3 bases and J by 3 bases, leaving 11 bases between them. Germline V gene sequence: CDR1 LNHDA, CDR2 SQIVND (reference sequence). This CDR3 is 14 amino acids long. CDR3 nucleotides: TGTGCCAGTAGTATCGTGGGCAGAGACACTGAAGCTTTCTTT. It yields the protein CASSIVGRDTEAFF.

The chain is built from TRBV15 and TRBJ2-4; D could derive from TRBD1 or TRBD2 (6 bases each). The germline CDR1 and CDR2 sequences are LNHNV and YYDKDF (reference sequence). Trimming took 4 bases from V and 2 from J, leaving 12 bases between them. This CDR3 has 15 residues. The CDR3 DNA follows: TGTGCCACCAGCAACGCCGGGGGCCCCAAAAACATTCAGTACTTC. Protein product: CATSNAGGPKNIQYF.

The chain has TRBV30 and TRBJ1-1; D remains ambiguous. Trimming took 0 bases from V and 1 from J, leaving 6 bases between them. This CDR3 spans 13 amino acids. Per the germline V gene, CDR1 is GTSNPN and CDR2 is SVGIG (reference sequence). In DNA form, the CDR3 reads TGTGCCTGGAGTGTAGGTGAGAACACTGAAGCTTTCTTT. It translates to CAWSVGENTEAFF.

This clone occurred a few times. The chain combines TRBV19 with TRBJ1-2; 10 positions agree with TRBD1. CDR1 is LNHDA and CDR2 is SQIVND in the germline V gene (reference sequence). The ends lost 3 bases at V and 4 bases at J; junction bases unmatched: 8. The CDR3 runs to 16 residues. The CDR3 loop is CASSIGGTGDIYGYTF. The CDR3 bases are TGTGCCAGTAGTATTGGTGGGACAGGGGACATCTATGGCTACACCTTC.

This rearrangement joins TRBV19 to TRBJ2-2; 9 nucleotides line up with TRBD2. CDR3 length: 16 amino acids. V lost 6 bases and J lost 4; bases outside the gene matches: 9. In germline, CDR1 is LNHDA, CDR2 SQIVND (reference sequence). CDR3 DNA sequence: TGTGCCAGTAGCTATAGCGGGAGCGGCAGCACCGGGGAGCTGTTTTTT. Protein: CASSYSGSGSTGELFF.

The chain joins TRBV5-4 to TRBJ1-1, with D unclear. Trimming took off 7 bases at V and 3 bases at J, with 16 bases between the two ends. The CDR3 totals 14 residues. Germline V lookup: CDR1 SGHNT, CDR2 YYREEE (reference sequence). DNA for the CDR3: TGTGCCAGCTCGCTACCCCAGAGGGACACTGAAGCTTTCTTT. It yields the protein CASSLPQRDTEAFF.

This rearrangement joins TRBV11-3 to TRBJ2-1, with TRBD2 matching 11 bases. After removal of 4 bases from V and 4 bases from J, the junction contained 12 bases not matched to a gene. The CDR3 length is 18 residues. The germline CDR1 and CDR2 sequences are SGHNT and YENEEA. The CDR3 is CASSSQGLAAPRYNEQFF. In DNA form, the CDR3 reads TGTGCCAGCAGCTCCCAGGGACTAGCGGCCCCCCGATACAATGAGCAGTTCTTC.

This clone appeared a few times. This chain connects TRBV11-2 to TRBJ1-2, with D perhaps TRBD1 (5 bases). V dropped 4 bases and J dropped 6 bases, with 21 bases sitting between them. CDR1 is SGHAT and CDR2 is FQNNGV in the germline V gene. This CDR3 is built from 16 residues. CDR3: CASSSYSNSGRDGYTF. The CDR3 DNA reads as TGTGCCAGCAGCTCCTACTCCAATTCGGGCAGGGATGGCTACACCTTC.

The chain combines TRBV7-2 with TRBJ2-3, with D uncertain. V was clipped by 0 bases and J by 0 bases, with 7 bases between them. Germline V gene data show CDR1 as SGHTA and CDR2 as FQGNSA. The CDR3 has 15 residues. This CDR3 reads CASSLAESSTDTQYF. CDR3 DNA sequence: TGTGCCAGCAGCTTAGCCGAAAGTAGCACAGATACGCAGTATTTT.